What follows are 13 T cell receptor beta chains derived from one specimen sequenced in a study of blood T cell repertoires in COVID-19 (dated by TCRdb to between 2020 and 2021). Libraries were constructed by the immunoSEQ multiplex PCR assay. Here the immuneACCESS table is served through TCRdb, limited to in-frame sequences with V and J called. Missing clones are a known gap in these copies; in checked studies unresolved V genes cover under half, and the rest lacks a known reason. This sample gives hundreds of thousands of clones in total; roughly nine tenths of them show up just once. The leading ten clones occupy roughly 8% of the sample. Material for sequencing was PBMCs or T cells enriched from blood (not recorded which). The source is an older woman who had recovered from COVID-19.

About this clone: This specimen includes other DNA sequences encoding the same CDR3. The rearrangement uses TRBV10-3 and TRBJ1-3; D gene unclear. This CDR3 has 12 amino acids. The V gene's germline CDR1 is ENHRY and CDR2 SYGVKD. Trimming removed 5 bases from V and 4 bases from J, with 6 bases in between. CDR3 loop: CAISPSGNTIYF. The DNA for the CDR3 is TGTGCCATCAGTCCATCCGGAAACACCATATATTTT.

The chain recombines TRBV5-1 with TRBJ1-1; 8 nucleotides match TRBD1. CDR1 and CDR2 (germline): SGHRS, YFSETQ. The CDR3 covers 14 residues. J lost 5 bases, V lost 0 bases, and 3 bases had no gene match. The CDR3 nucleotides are TGCGCCAGCAGCTTGGCACAGGGGGGGACTGAAGCTTTCTTT. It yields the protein CASSLAQGGTEAFF.

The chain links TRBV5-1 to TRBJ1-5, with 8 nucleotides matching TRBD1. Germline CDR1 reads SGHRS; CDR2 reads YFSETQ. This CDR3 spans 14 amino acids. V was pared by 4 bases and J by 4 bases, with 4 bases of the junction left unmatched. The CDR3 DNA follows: TGCGCCAGCAGCGCGGGACAGGAGAATCAGCCCCAGCATTTT. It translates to CASSAGQENQPQHF.

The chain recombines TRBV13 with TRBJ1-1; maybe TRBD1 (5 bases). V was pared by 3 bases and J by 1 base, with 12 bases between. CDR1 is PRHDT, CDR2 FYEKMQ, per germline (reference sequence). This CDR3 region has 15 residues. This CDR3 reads CASSFLPTGNTEAFF. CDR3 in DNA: TGTGCCAGCAGCTTCCTCCCTACAGGGAACACTGAAGCTTTCTTT. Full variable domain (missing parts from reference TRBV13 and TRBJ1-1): AAGVIQSPRHLIKEKRETATLKCYPIPRHDTVYWYQQGPGQDPQFLISFYEKMQSDKGSIPDRFSAQQFSDYHSELNMSSLELGDSALYFCASSFLPTGNTEAFFGQGTRLTVV.

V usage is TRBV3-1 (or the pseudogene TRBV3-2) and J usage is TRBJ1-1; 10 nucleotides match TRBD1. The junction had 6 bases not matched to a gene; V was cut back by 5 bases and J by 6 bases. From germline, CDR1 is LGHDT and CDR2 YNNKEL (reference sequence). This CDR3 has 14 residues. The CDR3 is CASSYSGTGAEAFF. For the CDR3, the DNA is TGTGCCAGCAGCTACTCCGGGACAGGGGCTGAAGCTTTCTTT.

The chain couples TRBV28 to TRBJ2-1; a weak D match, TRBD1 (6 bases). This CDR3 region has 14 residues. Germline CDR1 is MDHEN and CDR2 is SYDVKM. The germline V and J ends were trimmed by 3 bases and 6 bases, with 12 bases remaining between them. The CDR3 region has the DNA TGTGCCAGCAGTTTCGCAGGGGCGACCAATGAGCAGTTCTTC. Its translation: CASSFAGATNEQFF.

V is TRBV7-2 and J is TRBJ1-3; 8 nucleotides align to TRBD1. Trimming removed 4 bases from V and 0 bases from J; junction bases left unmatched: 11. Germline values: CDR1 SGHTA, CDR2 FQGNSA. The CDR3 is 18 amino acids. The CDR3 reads CASSYTGGTGLSGNTIYF. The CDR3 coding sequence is TGTGCCAGCAGCTACACCGGCGGGACAGGACTCTCTGGAAACACCATATATTTT.

The CDR3 sequence: CASSLGEGVDQETQYF. The CDR3, as DNA: TGTGCCAGCAGCTTAGGAGAGGGTGTGGACCAAGAGACCCAGTACTTC. The chain employs TRBV7-9 and TRBJ2-5; D might be TRBD2 (5 bases). The CDR3 has 16 amino acids. The V end lost 1 base, the J end lost 0 bases, and 12 bases lay between the germline ends. Germline CDR1 SEHNR, CDR2 FQNEAQ (reference sequence). The full variable domain, rest sourced from reference TRBV7-9 and TRBJ2-5, is DTGVSQNPRHKITKRGQNVTFRCDPISEHNRLYWYRQTLGQGPEFLTYFQNEAQLEKSRLLSDRFSAERPKGSFSTLEIQRTEQGDSAMYLCASSLGEGVDQETQYFGPGTRLLVL.

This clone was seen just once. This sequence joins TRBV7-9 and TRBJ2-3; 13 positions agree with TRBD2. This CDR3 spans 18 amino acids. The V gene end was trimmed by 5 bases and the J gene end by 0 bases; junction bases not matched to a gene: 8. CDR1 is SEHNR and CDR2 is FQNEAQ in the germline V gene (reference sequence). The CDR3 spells CASSQTSGGTSSTDTQYF. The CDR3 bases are TGTGCCAGCAGCCAGACTAGCGGGGGGACTTCTAGCACAGATACGCAGTATTTT.

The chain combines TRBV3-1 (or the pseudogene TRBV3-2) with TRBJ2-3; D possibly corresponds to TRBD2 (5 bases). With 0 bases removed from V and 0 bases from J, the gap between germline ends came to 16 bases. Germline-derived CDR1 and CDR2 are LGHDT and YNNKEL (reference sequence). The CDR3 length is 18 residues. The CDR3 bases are TGTGCCAGCAGCCAAGATAACTGGAGAGGGTCCAGCACAGATACGCAGTATTTT. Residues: CASSQDNWRGSSTDTQYF.

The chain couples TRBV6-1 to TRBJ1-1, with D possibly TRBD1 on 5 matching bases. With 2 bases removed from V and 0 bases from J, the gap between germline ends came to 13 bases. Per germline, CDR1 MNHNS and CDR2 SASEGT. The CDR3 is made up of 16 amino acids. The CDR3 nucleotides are TGTGCCAGCAGTGAATTGCCTGGGGCCATGAACACTGAAGCTTTCTTT. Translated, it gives CASSELPGAMNTEAFF.

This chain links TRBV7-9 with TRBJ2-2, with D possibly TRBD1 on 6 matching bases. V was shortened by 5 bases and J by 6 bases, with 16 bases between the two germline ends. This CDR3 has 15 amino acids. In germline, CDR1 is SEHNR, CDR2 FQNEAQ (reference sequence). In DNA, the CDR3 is TGTGCCAGCAGCCGCGGCTCAGGGGAAGCCGGGGAGCTGTTTTTT. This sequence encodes CASSRGSGEAGELFF.

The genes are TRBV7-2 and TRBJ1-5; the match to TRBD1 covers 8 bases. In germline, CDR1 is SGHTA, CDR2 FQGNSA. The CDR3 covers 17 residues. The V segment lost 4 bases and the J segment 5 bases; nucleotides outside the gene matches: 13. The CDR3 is CASSYRHWGQDDQPQHF. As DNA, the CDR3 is TGTGCCAGCAGCTATCGTCATTGGGGACAGGATGATCAGCCCCAGCATTTT.